Described below is a single TCR beta chain sequence and its context. Per germline, CDR1 KGHDR and CDR2 SFDVKD. The length of the CDR3 is 15 residues. Losses at the gene ends were 5 bases for V and 4 bases for J; bases not matched to a gene: 6. Every patient had bone marrow sampled while the disease was active. This sample was taken from a study of read filtering for tumor transcriptome and immune sequencing. Study-level background: By R-ISS, stages I, II and III held 8, 16 and 7 patients. DNase treatment preceded whole-transcriptome library preparation.

From around 440 ng of RNA, a library with molecular barcoded alpha/delta and beta/gamma adaptors was made. MiXCR, applied by TCRdb to the reads, yields one record per CDR3 protein. The sample holds 93,000 or so distinct CDR3 sequences, around a fifth seen once. This chain connects TRBV24-1 to TRBJ2-3; 9 bases are a match to TRBD1. The specimen sequenced was a population of CD138-negative cells sorted from bone marrow. This sequence originates from a donor at least 40 years old with multiple myeloma. The CDR3 reads CATSGNRGPADTQYF. The CDR3 DNA reads TGTGCCACCAGTGGCAACAGGGGGCCGGCAGATACGCAGTATTTT.